Each of the 14 T cell receptor beta chains below was sequenced from the same sample in a study of T cell responses to AZD1222 COVID-19 vaccine. Sequenced by immunoSEQ multiplex PCR; TCRdb stores in-frame clones only, minus some. The profile covers under 200,000 clones, with around 90% appearing a single time and 3.5% to 4% taken by the ten largest. Sequences were derived from peripheral blood, sampled 28 days after the second dose of the MenACWY control vaccine. These receptors were collected from an adult who received the MenACWY meningococcal vaccine as a control.

J is TRBJ2-7 and V is TRBV11-3; D perhaps matches TRBD2 (6 bases). With 5 bases removed from V and 0 bases from J, the gap between germline ends came to 14 bases. This CDR3 is built from 15 residues. Per germline, CDR1 SGHNT and CDR2 YENEEA. This CDR3 is CASSPLGGSSYEQYF. DNA of the CDR3: TGTGCCAGCAGCCCCCTGGGGGGAAGCTCCTACGAGCAGTACTTC. The complete variable domain, with remaining parts taken from reference TRBV11-3 and TRBJ2-7, reads EAGVVQSPRYKIIEKKQPVAFWCNPISGHNTLYWYLQNLGQGPELLIRYENEEAVDDSQLPKDRFSAERLKGVDSTLKIQPAELGDSAVYLCASSPLGGSSYEQYFGPGTRLTVT.

The chain has TRBV27 and TRBJ2-1, with TRBD2 matching over 13 bases. The junction had 10 bases not matched to a gene; V was cut back by 5 bases and J by 9 bases. The CDR3 contains 16 residues. Germline V gene lookup returns CDR1 MNHEY and CDR2 SMNVEV (reference sequence). CDR3 region: CASSPTGTSGVGEQFF. The DNA for the CDR3 is TGTGCCAGCAGTCCGACCGGGACTAGCGGGGTGGGTGAGCAGTTCTTC.

J is TRBJ1-1 and V is TRBV27; tentatively, D is TRBD1 (5 bases). Between the trimmed V and J ends, which lost 6 bases and 1 base, there was a span of 6 bases. In germline, CDR1 is MNHEY, CDR2 SMNVEV (reference sequence). The CDR3 contains 12 residues. The CDR3 DNA is TGTGCCAGCAGGACAGAGAACACTGAAGCTTTCTTT. It translates to CASRTENTEAFF.

The genes are TRBV29-1 and TRBJ1-5, with D possibly matching TRBD1 (6 bases). The V gene's germline CDR1 is SQVTM and CDR2 ANQGSEA. CDR3 size: 14 residues. V was clipped by 6 bases and J by 8 bases, with 20 bases between them. The CDR3 bases are TGCAGCGTCCGCGTGGGGGGCCTCCAGGAGCCCCAGCATTTT. Amino acid sequence: CSVRVGGLQEPQHF.

This chain links TRBV6-5 with TRBJ1-1, with D unclear. Trimming left V 2 bases short and J 0 bases short, with 7 bases between. The length of the CDR3 is 14 residues. Germline CDR1 MNHEY, CDR2 SVGAGI. The CDR3 DNA follows: TGTGCCAGCAGTTACCGCGGAATGAACACTGAAGCTTTCTTT. Translating gives CASSYRGMNTEAFF.

The chain links TRBV7-2 to TRBJ1-1; 12 bases agree with TRBD1. Unmatched junction bases numbered 2, after V lost 8 bases and J lost 4 bases. CDR1 SGHTA and CDR2 FQGNSA come from the germline V gene. The CDR3 extends over 13 amino acids. The chain's CDR3 is CASGGQGATEAFF. The CDR3 region has the DNA TGTGCCAGCGGGGGACAGGGGGCCACTGAAGCTTTCTTT.

The V gene is TRBV19, the J gene TRBJ2-7, with 9 bases that match TRBD1. The CDR3 is 14 amino acids. With V trimmed by 5 bases and J by 2 bases, 4 bases remained unmatched. Germline V lookup: CDR1 LNHDA, CDR2 SQIVND (reference sequence). CDR3 protein: CASSAGTGPYEQYF. The CDR3 DNA follows: TGTGCCAGTAGTGCCGGGACAGGGCCCTACGAGCAGTACTTC.

The chain recombines TRBV30 with TRBJ1-4; the D is unclear. The CDR3 has 13 residues. V lost 5 bases, J lost 0 bases, and 7 bases lay in between. Germline V gene sequence: CDR1 GTSNPN, CDR2 SVGIG (reference sequence). For the CDR3, the DNA is TGTGCCTGGCGCCGGTCAACTAATGAAAAACTGTTTTTT. Translation gives CAWRRSTNEKLFF. The variable domain in full, completed from reference TRBV30 and TRBJ1-4, reads SQTIHQWPATLVQPVGSPLSLECTVEGTSNPNLYWYRQAAGRGLQLLFYSVGIGQISSEVPQNLSASRPQDRQFILSSKKLLLSDSGFYLCAWRRSTNEKLFFGSGTQLSVL.

The chain has TRBV2 and TRBJ1-1; 10 bases fit TRBD1. The CDR3 is made up of 13 amino acids. Germline-derived CDR1 and CDR2 are SNHLY and FYNNEI. After removal of 5 bases from V and 7 bases from J, the junction contained 4 bases not matched to a gene. The chain's CDR3 is CASSWTGGNEAFF. In nucleotides, the CDR3 is TGTGCCAGCAGTTGGACAGGGGGTAATGAAGCTTTCTTT.

About this clone itself: The sample carries other DNA sequences with the same CDR3. This rearrangement joins TRBV30 to TRBJ1-1; D perhaps matches TRBD1 (6 bases). From germline, CDR1 is GTSNPN and CDR2 SVGIG (reference sequence). This CDR3 region has 12 residues. V gave up 2 bases and J gave up 3 bases, with 7 bases separating them. The DNA of the CDR3 is TGTGCCTGGAGTAACAGGGACACTGAAGCTTTCTTT. This sequence encodes CAWSNRDTEAFF.

The chain employs TRBV9 and TRBJ2-1, with a weak D call TRBD1 (5 bases). The CDR3 has 16 residues. V was pared by 4 bases and J by 1 base, with 15 bases between. CDR1 is SGDLS, CDR2 YYNGEE, per germline. The CDR3 loop is CASSLSAGISYNEQFF. The CDR3 coding sequence is TGTGCCAGCAGCCTATCAGCAGGGATATCCTACAATGAGCAGTTCTTC.

Comments on this clone: The same CDR3 can be traced to other DNA sequences in this sample. V is TRBV19 and J is TRBJ2-2; unclear D gene. The V gene's germline CDR1 is LNHDA and CDR2 SQIVND (reference sequence). V was trimmed by 5 bases and J by 4 bases, leaving 2 bases between them. CDR3 size: 11 residues. Here the CDR3 DNA reads TGTGCCAGTAGTTCCACCGGGGAGCTGTTTTTT. Its protein product is CASSSTGELFF.

CDR3 sequence reads: CASSLVGTGTGAPLEQFF. The CDR3 nucleotides read TGCGCCAGCAGCTTGGTGGGGACCGGGACAGGGGCCCCGCTTGAGCAGTTCTTC. V gene TRBV5-1 combines with J gene TRBJ2-1; 10 bases fit TRBD1. V lost 0 bases and J lost 9; bases outside the gene matches: 15. CDR3 length equals 18 residues. Germline assignment: CDR1 SGHRS and CDR2 YFSETQ.

With regard to this clone: The junction departs from the called germline gene at one end, perhaps through a read error. The chain links TRBV7-7 to TRBJ2-1, with 16 nucleotides matching TRBD2. The germline CDR1 and CDR2 sequences are SSHAT and FNYEAQ (reference sequence). The CDR3 length is 14 residues. The CDR3 nucleotides are TGTGCTAGCAGCGGGGGACTAGCGGGAGGGCCTCAGTTCTTC. Translated: CASSGGLAGGPQFF. Using reference TRBV7-7 and TRBJ2-1 for the parts outside the CDR3, the full variable domain is GAGVSQSPRYKVTKRGQDVTLRCDPISSHATLYWYQQALGQGPEFLTYFNYEAQPDKSGLPSDRFSAERPEGSISTLTIQRTEQRDSAMYRCASSGGLAGGPQFFGPGTRLTVL.